Listed below are T cell receptor beta chains from one sample, sequenced in a study of T cell changes during pregnancy in multiple sclerosis. Assay: immunoSEQ multiplex PCR; the TCRdb copy retains only in-frame clones and omits some. The repertoire includes 68,000 or so clones, about 89% of them detected once, and 0.65% to 1% sits in the top ten. The sequencing here drew on peripheral blood, taken in the second trimester of pregnancy. The source is a female donor with multiple sclerosis, enrolled in a pregnancy study. CDR3s include the opening cysteine and the closing phenylalanine or tryptophan. Fields, in order: V gene, CDR3 length, J gene, D gene, clone size, CDR3 DNA, CDR3 protein. D genes are given only for firm matches. Clone size, where shown, is once, few, many, or a class for clones that have expanded.

TRBV29-1	14	TRBJ1-1	TRBD1	.	TGCAGCGTCCGGGACAGGCTCATGAACACTGAAGCTTTCTTT	CSVRDRLMNTEAFF
TRBV27	13	TRBJ2-7	TRBD2	.	TGTGCCAGCAGTTTGGGACTAGCCTACGAGCAGTACTTC	CASSLGLAYEQYF
TRBV5-4	16	TRBJ2-3	.	.	TGTGCCAGCAGCTTGGCGCCAGGGGAAGGGCCGGATACGCAGTATTTT	CASSLAPGEGPDTQYF
TRBV7-9	15	TRBJ1-2	TRBD1	few	TGTGCCAGCAGCAAGGGGACAGGGGGCGCGGGTGGCTACACCTTC	CASSKGTGGAGGYTF
TRBV11-3	14	TRBJ1-5	.	.	TGTGCCAGCAGCTTAGATAGGGGGTTCCAGCCCCAGCATTTT	CASSLDRGFQPQHF
TRBV9	16	TRBJ1-2	TRBD1	.	TGTGCCAGCAGCGCATGGGGACAGGGTTATAACTATGGCTACACCTTC	CASSAWGQGYNYGYTF
TRBV9	16	TRBJ1-4	TRBD1	.	TGTGCCAGCAGCGTAGAAGATAGAGGGGGCGACGAAAAACTGTTTTTT	CASSVEDRGGDEKLFF
TRBV9	15	TRBJ1-3	TRBD1	few	TGTGCCAGCAGCTCGACAGGGTTATCGGGAAACACCATATATTTT	CASSSTGLSGNTIYF
TRBV4-2	15	TRBJ1-5	.	.	TGTGCCAGCAGCCAAGAAAACGGAGGCAATCAGCCCCAGCATTTT	CASSQENGGNQPQHF
TRBV5-1	15	TRBJ2-1	.	.	TGCGCCAGCAGCTTGTCTGGTAGCTCCTACAATGAGCAGTTCTTC	CASSLSGSSYNEQFF
TRBV5-8	15	TRBJ1-1	.	.	TGTGCCAGCATCAAGTGGGGGGTAGGGGCCACTGAAGCTTTCTTT	CASIKWGVGATEAFF
TRBV4-3	13	TRBJ1-2	TRBD1	.	TGCGCCAGCAGCCGCACAGGGGGGTATGGCTACACCTTC	CASSRTGGYGYTF
TRBV4-2	16	TRBJ2-1	TRBD2	.	TGTGCCAGCAGCCAAGATCTGGCGGGGGGATACAATGAGCAGTTCTTC	CASSQDLAGGYNEQFF
TRBV4-1	17	TRBJ1-5	.	.	TGCGCCAGCAGCCAAGTAACAGCCCCCGAGCTTAATCAGCCCCAGCATTTT	CASSQVTAPELNQPQHF
TRBV6-4	18	TRBJ1-5	.	.	TGTGCCAGCAGTGAGATGACAGGCACGAGGGTACGTGATTCGCCCCAGCATTTT	CASSEMTGTRVRDSPQHF
TRBV29-1	11	TRBJ1-1	.	.	TGCAGCGGAGTAAGTCCCAACGAAGCTTTCTTT	CSGVSPNEAFF
TRBV5-5	12	TRBJ2-7	.	.	TGTGCCAGCAGCTCTACAGGGAACGAGCAGTACTTC	CASSSTGNEQYF
TRBV6-5	14	TRBJ2-5	.	.	TGTGCCAGCAGCCGAACAGGGACCTGGTTAACCCAGTACTTC	CASSRTGTWLTQYF
TRBV5-4	14	TRBJ1-1	TRBD1	.	TGTGCCAGCAGCTCGGGAGGGGGCGTCACTGAAGCTTTCTTT	CASSSGGGVTEAFF
TRBV18	16	TRBJ2-3	TRBD1	.	TGTGCCAGCTCACCACTTGGGACAGGGGGCGCAGATACGCAGTATTTT	CASSPLGTGGADTQYF
TRBV19	16	TRBJ2-5	TRBD2	.	TGTGCCAGTAGTACAACCGGACTAGCCCTCCAAGAGACCCAGTACTTC	CASSTTGLALQETQYF
TRBV13	15	TRBJ1-1	TRBD1	.	TGTGCCAGCAGCTTAGCCCCGGGACAGGGTATAGAAGCTTTCTTT	CASSLAPGQGIEAFF
TRBV7-3	15	TRBJ2-2	.	.	TGTGCCAGCAGCGACCCGGGGGCGAACACCGGGGAGCTGTTTTTT	CASSDPGANTGELFF
TRBV30	13	TRBJ2-1	.	.	TGTGCCTGGCACGGTACCCCCCACAATGAGCAGTTCTTC	CAWHGTPHNEQFF
TRBV2	14	TRBJ2-7	TRBD1	.	TGTGCCAGCAGGTCGACAGGGTCCTCCTACGAGCAGTACTTC	CASRSTGSSYEQYF
TRBV5-5	17	TRBJ2-1	TRBD2	once	TGTGCCAGCAGCTTCCCCGTGGGTTTGGCGGGGGTTGATGAGCAGTTCTTC	CASSFPVGLAGVDEQFF
TRBV11-2	17	TRBJ2-2	TRBD2	.	TGTGCCAGCAGCCTAAGGAATACCGGGACTAGTATCGGGGAGCTGTTTTTT	CASSLRNTGTSIGELFF
TRBV4-3	14	TRBJ1-5	.	.	TGCGCCAGCAGCCAAGGATCAGGGCATCAGCCCCAGCATTTT	CASSQGSGHQPQHF
TRBV2	15	TRBJ1-2	.	few	TGTGCCAGCAGTGAAGGTGTGGACAGCAGCTATGGCTACACCTTC	CASSEGVDSSYGYTF
TRBV7-2	16	TRBJ2-7	TRBD2	.	TGTGCCAGCAGCTTAATTAGCGGGGGGGATGCCTACGAGCAGTACTTC	CASSLISGGDAYEQYF
TRBV9	15	TRBJ2-5	TRBD2	.	TGTGCCAGCGGCCGTGGCGGGGGGCCCCAAGAGACCCAGTACTTC	CASGRGGGPQETQYF
TRBV19	15	TRBJ2-5	TRBD2	.	TGTGCCAGTAGCCCCTCCAGCGGGGGATTTGAGACCCAGTACTTC	CASSPSSGGFETQYF
TRBV4-1	17	TRBJ1-5	TRBD1	.	TGCGCCAGCAGCCAAGTTGGGACAGGGAAGAGCAATCAGCCCCAGCATTTT	CASSQVGTGKSNQPQHF
TRBV19	14	TRBJ2-2	.	.	TGTGCCAGTAGTAGGCAGGGTGGTACCGGGGAGCTGTTTTTT	CASSRQGGTGELFF
TRBV27	14	TRBJ1-5	.	once	TGTGCCAGCAGTTCATCAGGAGGCAATCAGCCCCAGCATTTT	CASSSSGGNQPQHF
TRBV14	15	TRBJ1-1	.	.	TGTGCCAGCAGGAAAAACCCCGGGTCTAACACTGAAGCTTTCTTT	CASRKNPGSNTEAFF
TRBV27	14	TRBJ2-3	.	.	TGTGCCAGCAGTTTGGGCAGTTACACAGATACGCAGTATTTT	CASSLGSYTDTQYF
TRBV4-2	15	TRBJ1-2	.	.	TGTGCCAGCAGCGGGACCCGGGGGGCTAACTATGGCTACACCTTC	CASSGTRGANYGYTF
TRBV9	15	TRBJ2-3	TRBD1	once	TGTGCCAGCAGCGTAGGAGGGACAGGGGTGGATACGCAGTATTTT	CASSVGGTGVDTQYF
TRBV29-1	12	TRBJ1-2	.	.	TGCAGCGTTGAAGGTCGCAGTTATGGCTACACCTTC	CSVEGRSYGYTF
TRBV10-2	17	TRBJ2-5	TRBD2	once	TGCGCCAGCAGCCCCCGAGGGACTAGCGGGGGGCGGGAGACCCAGTACTTC	CASSPRGTSGGRETQYF
TRBV4-1	17	TRBJ1-5	.	.	TGCGCCAGCAGCCAAGTCGTCGGAGAAGGGGGCAATCAGCCCCAGCATTTT	CASSQVVGEGGNQPQHF
TRBV7-9	14	TRBJ2-1	TRBD1	.	TGTGCCAGCAGCTCAGGGGGACCTTACAATGAGCAGTTCTTC	CASSSGGPYNEQFF
TRBV2	15	TRBJ2-7	.	once	TGTGCCAGCCGGGAACCGGACGGAAGCTCCTACGAGCAGTACTTC	CASREPDGSSYEQYF
TRBV4-3	15	TRBJ1-6	.	.	TGCGCCAGCAGCCAGGACAGTACCGGTCGGTCACCCCTCCACTTT	CASSQDSTGRSPLHF